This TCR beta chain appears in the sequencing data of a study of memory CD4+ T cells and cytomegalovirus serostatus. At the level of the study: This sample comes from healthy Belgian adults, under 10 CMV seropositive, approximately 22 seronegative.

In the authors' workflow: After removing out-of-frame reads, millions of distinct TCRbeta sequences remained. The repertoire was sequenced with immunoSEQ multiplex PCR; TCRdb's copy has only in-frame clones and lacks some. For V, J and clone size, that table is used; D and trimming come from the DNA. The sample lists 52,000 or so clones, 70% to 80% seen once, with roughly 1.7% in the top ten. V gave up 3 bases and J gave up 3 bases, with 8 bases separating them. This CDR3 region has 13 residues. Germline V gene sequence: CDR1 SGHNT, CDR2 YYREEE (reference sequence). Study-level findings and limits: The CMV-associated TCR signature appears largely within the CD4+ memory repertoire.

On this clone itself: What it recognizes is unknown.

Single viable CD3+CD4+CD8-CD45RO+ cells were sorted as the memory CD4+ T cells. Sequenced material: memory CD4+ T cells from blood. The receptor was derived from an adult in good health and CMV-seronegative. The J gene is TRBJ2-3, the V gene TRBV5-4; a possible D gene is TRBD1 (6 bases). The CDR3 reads CASSSRGTDTQYF. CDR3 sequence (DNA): TGTGCCAGCAGCTCCAGGGGTACAGATACGCAGTATTTT.